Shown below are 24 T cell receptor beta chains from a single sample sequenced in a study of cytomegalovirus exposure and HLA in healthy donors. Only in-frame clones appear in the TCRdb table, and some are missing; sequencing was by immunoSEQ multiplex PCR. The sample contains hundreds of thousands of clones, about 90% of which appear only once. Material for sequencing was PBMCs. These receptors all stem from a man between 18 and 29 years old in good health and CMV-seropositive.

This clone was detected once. The CDR3 region has the DNA TGTGCCAGCAGCTTAGTGGTAGCGGGAGGTCCCGAGGGGGGCGAGCAGTACTTC. Protein product: CASSLVVAGGPEGGEQYF. V usage is TRBV7-8 and J usage is TRBJ2-7; 10 bases line up with TRBD2. The ends lost 1 base at V and 6 bases at J; junction bases unmatched: 15. The CDR3 is made up of 18 amino acids. Per germline, CDR1 SGHVS and CDR2 FQNEAQ.

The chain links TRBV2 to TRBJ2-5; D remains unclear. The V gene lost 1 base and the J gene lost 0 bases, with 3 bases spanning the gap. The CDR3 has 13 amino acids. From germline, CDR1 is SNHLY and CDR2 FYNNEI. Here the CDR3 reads CASSEGHQETQYF. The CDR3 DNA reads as TGTGCCAGCAGTGAAGGACACCAAGAGACCCAGTACTTC.

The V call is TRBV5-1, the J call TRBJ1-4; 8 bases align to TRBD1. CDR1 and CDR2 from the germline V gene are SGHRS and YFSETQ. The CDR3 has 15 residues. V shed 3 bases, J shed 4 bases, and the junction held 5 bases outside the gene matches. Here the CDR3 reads CASSYGTGHNEKLFF. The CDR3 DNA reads TGCGCCAGCAGCTACGGGACAGGCCATAATGAAAAACTGTTTTTT. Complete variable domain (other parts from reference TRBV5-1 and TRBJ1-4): KAGVTQTPRYLIKTRGQQVTLSCSPISGHRSVSWYQQTPGQGLQFLFEYFSETQRNKGNFPGRFSGRQFSNSRSEMNVSTLELGDSALYLCASSYGTGHNEKLFFGSGTQLSVL.

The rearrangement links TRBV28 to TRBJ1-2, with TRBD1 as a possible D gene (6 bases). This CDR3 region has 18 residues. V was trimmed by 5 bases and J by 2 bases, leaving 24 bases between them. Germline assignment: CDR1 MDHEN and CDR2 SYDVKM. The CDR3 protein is CASSALSPIRDTNYGYTF. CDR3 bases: TGTGCCAGCAGTGCACTATCCCCTATCCGGGACACAAACTATGGCTACACCTTC.

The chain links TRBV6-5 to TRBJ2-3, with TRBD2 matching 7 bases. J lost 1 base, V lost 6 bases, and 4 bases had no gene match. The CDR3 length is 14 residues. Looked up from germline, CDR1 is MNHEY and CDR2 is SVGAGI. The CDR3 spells CASRLATRTDTQYF. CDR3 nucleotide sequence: TGTGCCAGCAGACTAGCGACCCGCACAGATACGCAGTATTTT.

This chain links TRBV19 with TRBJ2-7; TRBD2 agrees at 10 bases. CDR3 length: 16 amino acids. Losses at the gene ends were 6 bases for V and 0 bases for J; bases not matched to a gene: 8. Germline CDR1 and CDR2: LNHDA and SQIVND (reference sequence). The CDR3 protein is CASRTTLAGASYEQYF. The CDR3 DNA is TGTGCCAGTAGAACAACCCTAGCGGGAGCCTCCTACGAGCAGTACTTC.

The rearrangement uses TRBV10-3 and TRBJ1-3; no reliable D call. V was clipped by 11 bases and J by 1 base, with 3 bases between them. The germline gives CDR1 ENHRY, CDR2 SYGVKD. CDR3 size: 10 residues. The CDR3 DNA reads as TGTGCCGCTTCTGGAAACACCATATATTTT. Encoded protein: CAASGNTIYF.

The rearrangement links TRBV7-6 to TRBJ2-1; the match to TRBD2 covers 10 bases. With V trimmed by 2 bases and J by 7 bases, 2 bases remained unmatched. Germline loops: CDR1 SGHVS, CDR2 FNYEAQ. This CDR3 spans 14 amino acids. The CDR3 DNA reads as TGTGCCAGCAGCTTAACTAGCGGGATTAATGAGCAGTTCTTC. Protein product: CASSLTSGINEQFF. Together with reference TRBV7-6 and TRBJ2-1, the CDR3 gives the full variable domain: GAGVSQSPRYKVTKRGQDVALRCDPISGHVSLYWYRQALGQGPEFLTYFNYEAQQDKSGLPNDRFSAERPEGSISTLTIQRTEQRDSAMYRCASSLTSGINEQFFGPGTRLTVL.

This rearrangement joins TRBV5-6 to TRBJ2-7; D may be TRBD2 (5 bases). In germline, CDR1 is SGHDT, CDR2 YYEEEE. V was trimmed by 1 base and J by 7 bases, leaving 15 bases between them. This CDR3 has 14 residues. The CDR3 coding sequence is TGTGCCAGCAGCTTGCAGGACTCCCGGTGGGAGCAGTACTTC. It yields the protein CASSLQDSRWEQYF.

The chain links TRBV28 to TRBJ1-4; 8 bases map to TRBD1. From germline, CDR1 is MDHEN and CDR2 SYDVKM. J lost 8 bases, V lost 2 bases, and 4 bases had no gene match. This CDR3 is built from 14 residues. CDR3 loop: CASSLGQGGEKLFF. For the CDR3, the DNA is TGTGCCAGCAGTTTAGGACAGGGAGGCGAAAAACTGTTTTTT.

CDR3 region: CAWAGGGLTYEQYF. The CDR3 DNA sequence: TGTGCCTGGGCGGGAGGGGGCCTCACCTACGAGCAGTACTTC. This chain uses TRBV30 with TRBJ2-7; 9 bases match TRBD2. Trimming cost V 5 bases and J 2 bases; bases outside gene matches: 7. Germline-derived CDR1 and CDR2 are GTSNPN and SVGIG (reference sequence). The CDR3 is 14 amino acids. Supplemented by reference TRBV30 and TRBJ2-7, the full variable domain reads SQTIHQWPATLVQPVGSPLSLECTVEGTSNPNLYWYRQAAGRGLQLLFYSVGIGQISSEVPQNLSASRPQDRQFILSSKKLLLSDSGFYLCAWAGGGLTYEQYFGPGTRLTVT.

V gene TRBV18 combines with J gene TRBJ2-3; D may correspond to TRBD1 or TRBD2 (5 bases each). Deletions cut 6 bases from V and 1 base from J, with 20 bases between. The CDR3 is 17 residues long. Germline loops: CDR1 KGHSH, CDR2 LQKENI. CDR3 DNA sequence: TGTGCCAGCTCGCAGCTCACCGGGACCGGAGGCACAGATACGCAGTATTTT. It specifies CASSQLTGTGGTDTQYF.

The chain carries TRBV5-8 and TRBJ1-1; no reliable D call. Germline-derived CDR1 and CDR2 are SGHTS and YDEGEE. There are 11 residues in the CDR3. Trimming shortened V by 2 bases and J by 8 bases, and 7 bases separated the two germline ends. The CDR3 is CASSFTREAFF. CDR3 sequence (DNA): TGTGCCAGCAGCTTTACACGGGAAGCTTTCTTT. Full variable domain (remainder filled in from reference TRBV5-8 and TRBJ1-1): EAGVTQSPTHLIKTRGQQATLRCSPISGHTSVYWYQQALGLGLQFLLWYDEGEERNRGNFPPRFSGRQFPNYSSELNVNALELEDSALYLCASSFTREAFFGQGTRLTVV.

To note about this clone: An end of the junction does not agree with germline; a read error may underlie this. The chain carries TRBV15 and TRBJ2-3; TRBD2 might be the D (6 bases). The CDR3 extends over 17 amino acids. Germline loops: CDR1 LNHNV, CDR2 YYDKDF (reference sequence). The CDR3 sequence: CATSRDRRDSYTNTQYF. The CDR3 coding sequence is TGTGCCACCAGCAGGGACCGACGGGACTCCTACACAAATACGCAGTATTTT.

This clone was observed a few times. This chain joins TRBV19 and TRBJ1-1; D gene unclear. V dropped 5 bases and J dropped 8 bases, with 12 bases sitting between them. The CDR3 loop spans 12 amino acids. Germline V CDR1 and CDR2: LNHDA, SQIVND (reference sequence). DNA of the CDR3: TGTGCCAGTAGTCCCGGACGGATCGAAGCTTTCTTT. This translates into CASSPGRIEAFF.

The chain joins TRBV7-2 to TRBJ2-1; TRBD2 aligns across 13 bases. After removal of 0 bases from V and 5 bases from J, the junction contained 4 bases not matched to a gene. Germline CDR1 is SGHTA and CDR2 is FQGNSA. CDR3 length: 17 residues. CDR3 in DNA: TGTGCCAGCAGCTTAGCGTTCGGACTAGCGGGAGACAATGAGCAGTTCTTC. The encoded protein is CASSLAFGLAGDNEQFF. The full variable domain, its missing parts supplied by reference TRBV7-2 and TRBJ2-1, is GAGVSQSPSNKVTEKGKDVELRCDPISGHTALYWYRQSLGQGLEFLIYFQGNSAPDKSGLPSDRFSAERTGGSVSTLTIQRTQQEDSAVYLCASSLAFGLAGDNEQFFGPGTRLTVL.

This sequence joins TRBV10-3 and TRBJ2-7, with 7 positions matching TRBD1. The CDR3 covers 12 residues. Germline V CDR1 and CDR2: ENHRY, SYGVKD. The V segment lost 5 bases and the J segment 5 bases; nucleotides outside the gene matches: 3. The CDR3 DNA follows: TGTGCCATCAGTACCGGGACAGACGAGCAGTACTTC. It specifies CAISTGTDEQYF.

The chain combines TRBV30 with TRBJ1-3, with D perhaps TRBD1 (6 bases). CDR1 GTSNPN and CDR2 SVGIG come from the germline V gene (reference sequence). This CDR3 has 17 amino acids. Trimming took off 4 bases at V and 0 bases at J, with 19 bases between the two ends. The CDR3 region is CAWTILQGQFSGNTIYF. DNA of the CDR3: TGTGCCTGGACCATCTTACAGGGACAATTCTCTGGAAACACCATATATTTT.

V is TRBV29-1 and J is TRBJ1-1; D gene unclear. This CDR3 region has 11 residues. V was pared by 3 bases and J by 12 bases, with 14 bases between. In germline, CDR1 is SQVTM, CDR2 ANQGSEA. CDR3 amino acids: CSVDTSGNPFF. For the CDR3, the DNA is TGCAGCGTTGATACTTCGGGGAACCCTTTCTTT.

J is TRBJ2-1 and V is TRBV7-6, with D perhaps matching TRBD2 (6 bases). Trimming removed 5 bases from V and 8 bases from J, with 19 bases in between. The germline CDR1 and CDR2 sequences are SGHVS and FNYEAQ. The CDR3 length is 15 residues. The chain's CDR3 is CASSKGLRSIDEQFF. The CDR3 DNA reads TGTGCCAGCAGCAAAGGACTACGTTCCATCGATGAGCAGTTCTTC.

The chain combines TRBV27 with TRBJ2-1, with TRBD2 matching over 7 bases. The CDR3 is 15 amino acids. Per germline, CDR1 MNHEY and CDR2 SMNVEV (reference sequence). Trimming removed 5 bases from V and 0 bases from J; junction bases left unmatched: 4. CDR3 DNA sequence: TGTGCCAGCAGTACCGGACTAGGCTCCTACAATGAGCAGTTCTTC. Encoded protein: CASSTGLGSYNEQFF.

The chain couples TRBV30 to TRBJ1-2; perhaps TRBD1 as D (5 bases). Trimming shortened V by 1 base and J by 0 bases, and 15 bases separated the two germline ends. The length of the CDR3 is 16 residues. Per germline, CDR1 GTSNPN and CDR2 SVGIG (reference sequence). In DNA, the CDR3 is TGTGCCTGGAGTGGGGGGAGGGGATGGGCTAACTATGGCTACACCTTC. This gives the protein CAWSGGRGWANYGYTF.

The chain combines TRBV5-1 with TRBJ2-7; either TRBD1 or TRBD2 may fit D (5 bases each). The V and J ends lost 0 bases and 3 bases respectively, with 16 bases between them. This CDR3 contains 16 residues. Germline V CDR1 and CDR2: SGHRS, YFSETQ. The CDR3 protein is CASSLGQGRVFYEQYF. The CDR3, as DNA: TGCGCCAGCAGCTTGGGTCAGGGACGGGTCTTCTACGAGCAGTACTTC.

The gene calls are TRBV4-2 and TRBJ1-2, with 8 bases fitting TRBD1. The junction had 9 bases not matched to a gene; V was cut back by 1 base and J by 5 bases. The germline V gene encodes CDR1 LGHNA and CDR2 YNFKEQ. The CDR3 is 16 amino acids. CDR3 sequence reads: CASSQVETGTGYGYTF. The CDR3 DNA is TGTGCCAGCAGCCAAGTAGAAACCGGGACAGGTTATGGCTACACCTTC.